This TCR beta chain is from a study of vaccination and CD4 T cells after COVID-19. Study details: For post-vaccine samples, collection took place a median approximately 77 days after dose two, ranging from 14 to 241.

CDR1 is LNHDA, CDR2 SQIVND, per germline (reference sequence). There are 14 residues in the CDR3. Deletions cut 5 bases from V and 1 base from J, with 9 bases between. With regard to this clonotype: Its antigen is not identified.

Sequencing of cultured CD4+ T cell DNA used the Oncomine TCR Beta short-read assay. From the PCR reads, TCRdb called clonotypes with MiXCR, one entry per CDR3 protein. The table has over 10,000 distinct CDR3 sequences, approximately 47% seen once. Treatment specified: roughly 10-day PBMC culture with coronavirus spike peptide pools or control peptides (ViraFEST assay). The chain links TRBV19 to TRBJ1-3, with D uncertain. The receptor was derived from a human donor with COVID-19. The sequencing sample was made of cultured CD4+ T cells from blood. The CDR3 nucleotides are TGTGCCAGTAGTCCTCGGGCGTCTGGAAACACCATATATTTT. Its translation is CASSPRASGNTIYF.